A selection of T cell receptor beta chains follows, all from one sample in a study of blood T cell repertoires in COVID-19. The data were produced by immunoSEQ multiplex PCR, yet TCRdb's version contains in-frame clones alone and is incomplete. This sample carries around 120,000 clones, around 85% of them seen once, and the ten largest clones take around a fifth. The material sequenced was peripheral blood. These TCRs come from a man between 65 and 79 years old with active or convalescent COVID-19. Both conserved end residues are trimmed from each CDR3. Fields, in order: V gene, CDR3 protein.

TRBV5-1,ASSLAHDIFQETQY
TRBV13,ASSKEGAWNQPQH
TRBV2,ASATSGRASTQY
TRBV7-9,ASSWAIGANYGYT
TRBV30,AWSGYNEQF
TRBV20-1,SASFAGRSRNQPQH
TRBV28,ASSRGLRATNEKLF
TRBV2,AGNPQGFNEQF
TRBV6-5,ASSYRFGPGELY
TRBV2,ASSDPRGSYGYT
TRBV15,ATSRDPSGRPGDTQY
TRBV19,ASSPQGAQYNEQF
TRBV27,ASRGTRVIWSPLH
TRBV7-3,ASSPGDSGTGELF
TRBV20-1,SASSGAYEQY
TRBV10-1,ASSPGTATYEQY
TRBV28,ASSLGQGHQPQH
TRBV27,ASSPIGRSSGRSNEQF
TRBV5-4,ASSSAGTGGFSGNTIY
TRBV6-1,ASSEGRSQPQH
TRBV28,ASSSPGLESNEQF
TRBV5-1,ASSSVRVWDTGELF
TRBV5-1,ASSFGAAVYGYT
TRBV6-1,ASSETGRNQPQH
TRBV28,ATGDTNTEAF
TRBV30,ASSLNFRSYT
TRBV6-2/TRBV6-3,ASSQDSLSSYEQY
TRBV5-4,ASSSLTGLAGGQETQY
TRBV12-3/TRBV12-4,ASSLTSGNTQY
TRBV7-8,ASSSDGGTEAF
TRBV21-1,ASSKGGGGRTYNEQF
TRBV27,ASSINRDRVGGYT
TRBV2,ASSTGGARQPQH
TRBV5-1,ASSSQTEPSSYT
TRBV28,ASSLVRGSSGNTIY
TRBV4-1,ASSRLGQGNYGYT
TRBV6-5,ASSRQVLNEKLF
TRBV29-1,SSTRNTEAF